This TCR beta chain was captured in a study of OX40 agonist ivuxolimab in advanced cancers. The assay was immunoSEQ multiplex PCR, and TCRdb's table has in-frame clones only and misses some. The sample gives 75,000 to 90,000 clones, around 90% of which show up once; 0.95% to 1.2% is in the top ten. The germline CDR1 and CDR2 sequences are MNHEY and SVGAGI. Germline trimming cut 0 bases from V and 4 bases from J; bases unmatched to any gene: 2. The CDR3 sequence is 15 residues long. The receptor's source is an adult with an advanced solid tumor such as melanoma, head and neck, liver or kidney cancer. The rearrangement joins TRBV6-5 to TRBJ1-3; 8 bases map to TRBD1. Sample: CD4+ or CD8+ T cells sorted from blood, taken in a trial of the OX40 agonist ivuxolimab. As DNA, the CDR3 is TGTGCCAGCAGTTACTCGGACAGGGCCGGAAACACCATATATTTT. Translation gives CASSYSDRAGNTIYF.